The subject of this entry is one TCR beta chain. The target of this receptor is not known. The junction departs from the called germline gene at one end, perhaps through a read error. The method behind the library was the immunoSEQ multiplex PCR assay. The table comes from immuneACCESS by way of TCRdb, which keeps in-frame sequences with V and J called. Part of the clones is missing from these tables; in studies checked, under half for an unresolved V gene and the rest for unknown reasons. The sample table contains about 53,000 clones; only one count was recorded for around 90% of them. The biggest ten clones account for over 13% of the sample. These data come from a study of control samples from healthy donors and cancer patients (dated by TCRdb to the early 2020s). Via the germline V gene, CDR1 is MNHEY and CDR2 SVGEGT. From the cysteine up to the phenylalanine, the CDR3 has a length of 11 residues. Of the read, only the CDR3 DNA is kept; its 33 bases are in frame from base 1.

The chain was built from TRBV6-2 or TRBV6-3 and TRBJ2-5; the D segment could be TRBD1, given 6 matching bases. Sequences were obtained from PBMCs. The TCR originated in a man aged 60-69 years with head and neck cancer. The bases are TGTGCCAGCAGTATGGGACAACCGTTTCACTTC. Its translation is CASSMGQPFHF.